This T cell receptor (beta chain) was obtained from a study of shared clonotypes between healthy human individuals. Only in-frame clones appear in the TCRdb table, and some are missing; sequencing was by immunoSEQ multiplex PCR. The sample carries a few million clones, around 90% recorded once. V lost 10 bases and J lost 0, with 19 bases in between. The CDR3 is made up of 15 amino acids. Germline CDR1 is SGHRS and CDR2 is YFSETQ. The chain recombines TRBV5-1 with TRBJ1-1, with D possibly TRBD1 on 6 matching bases. The TCR originated in a man aged 18 to 35 in good health. Some clones in this sample may be carry-over from other donors' samples. The sample taken for sequencing was naive CD4+ T cells from PBMCs. Subset specified: CD45RA+ positively selected. The DNA for the CDR3 is TGCGCCTCCTCCACAGGGACCGCTATGAACACTGAAGCTTTCTTT. This sequence encodes CASSTGTAMNTEAFF.